This T cell receptor (beta chain) was sequenced in a study of blood T cells in healthy people across ages. PCR was performed a second time for about 7 to 12 cycles using a sample-barcoded 5' primer and a J-beta primer mix. Each single sample gave us at least 2.5 million CDR3-containing paired-end reads. MiXCR was run by TCRdb on the 5' RACE reads, yielding one entry per CDR3 protein. The sample has about 1.6 million distinct CDR3 sequences; 34% are singletons. The V gene's germline CDR1 is MNHEY and CDR2 SMNVEV (reference sequence). V was clipped by 2 bases and J by 5 bases, with 13 bases between them. The CDR3 spans 14 residues. This clonotype was observed a few times. Russia was home to the donors, healthy Caucasian individuals aged roughly 6 to 90.

This receptor was obtained from a woman aged 25 to 39 in good health. The sample comprised blood. The rearrangement links TRBV27 to TRBJ2-7; TRBD1 is a possible D gene (5 bases). Here the CDR3 reads CASSLQGVRNEQYF. The CDR3 coding sequence is TGTGCCAGCAGTTTACAGGGTGTAAGGAACGAGCAGTACTTC.